The next 6 T cell receptor beta chains were all read from a single sample in a study of blood T cell repertoires in COVID-19. TCRdb's copy holds only in-frame clones and misses some; the assay was immunoSEQ multiplex PCR. The sample comprises approximately 500,000 clones, approximately 83% of which are singletons, and 3% to 3.5% rests with the top ten. Material for sequencing was peripheral blood. Every receptor here comes from a human donor in a cohort sampled during active COVID-19.

This chain connects TRBV4-1 to TRBJ2-1, with TRBD2 matching over 14 bases. V trimming: 3 bases; J trimming: 0 bases; junction bases outside the gene matches: 7. The CDR3 is 19 amino acids. Germline assignment: CDR1 MGHRA and CDR2 YSYEKL. CDR3 in DNA: TGCGCCAGCAGCCAGGGGCTCGGGACTAGCGGGAGCTCCTACAATGAGCAGTTCTTC. It translates to CASSQGLGTSGSSYNEQFF.

The CDR3 DNA follows: TGCGCCAGCAGCTTGGTTGCCCAAGGGGGCACTGAAGCTTTCTTT. This gives the protein CASSLVAQGGTEAFF. The chain has TRBV5-1 and TRBJ1-1; D is perhaps TRBD1 (6 bases). The CDR3 sequence is 15 residues long. Trimming removed 0 bases at V and 4 bases at J, with 13 bases between. CDR1 is SGHRS, CDR2 YFSETQ, per germline.

The chain carries TRBV4-1 and TRBJ2-5; weak D call: TRBD1 (5 bases). This CDR3 region has 14 residues. Germline assignment: CDR1 MGHRA and CDR2 YSYEKL. Trimming shortened V by 4 bases and J by 5 bases, and 14 bases separated the two germline ends. CDR3 amino acids: CASSRQPAGETQYF. The CDR3 nucleotides are TGCGCCAGCAGCCGACAGCCGGCCGGGGAGACCCAGTACTTC.

The chain uses TRBV5-1 and TRBJ2-1; 8 positions match TRBD2. This CDR3 spans 16 amino acids. CDR1 and CDR2 from the germline V gene are SGHRS and YFSETQ. The J segment lost 7 bases and the V segment lost 0 bases, leaving 9 bases of the junction unmatched. CDR3 sequence (DNA): TGCGCCAGCAGCTTGGTAGGTCCCGGGGGGGAGAATGAGCAGTTCTTC. It encodes CASSLVGPGGENEQFF. Looking up the rest from reference TRBV5-1 and TRBJ2-1 gives the full variable domain: KAGVTQTPRYLIKTRGQQVTLSCSPISGHRSVSWYQQTPGQGLQFLFEYFSETQRNKGNFPGRFSGRQFSNSRSEMNVSTLELGDSALYLCASSLVGPGGENEQFFGPGTRLTVL.

J is TRBJ1-1 and V is TRBV28; the D is unclear. In germline, CDR1 is MDHEN, CDR2 SYDVKM. V was clipped by 5 bases and J by 1 base, with 8 bases between them. This CDR3 has 13 residues. As DNA, the CDR3 is TGTGCCAGCAGTGGCAGGCAGAACACTGAAGCTTTCTTT. Amino acid sequence: CASSGRQNTEAFF.

This chain joins TRBV5-1 and TRBJ1-2, with a tentative D call TRBD1 (5 bases). Germline loops: CDR1 SGHRS, CDR2 YFSETQ. Trimming left V 4 bases short and J 2 bases short, with 21 bases between. There are 17 residues in the CDR3. DNA for the CDR3: TGCGCCAGCAGCCCCCCTGCGACAGCCCGTAGAAACTATGGCTACACCTTC. It specifies CASSPPATARRNYGYTF.